Relative to its sample, the clone carrying this T cell receptor beta chain is medium-sized. As yet, its antigen is unknown. The data are from a study of CD8+CD57+ T cells in acquired aplastic anemia. Findings of the study overall: Researchers reported that CD8+ Simpson's diversity was not significantly different in patients versus controls. Around 29 CD8+ CDR3 sequences were shared between patients and controls.

CDR3 and TCR beta VDJ profiling relied on a genomic DNA template. TCRdb analysed the reads with MiXCR anew, one entry per CDR3 protein. The table includes 40,000 to 45,000 distinct CDR3 sequences, approximately 67% detected once. The CDR3 contains 12 residues. V was clipped by 11 bases and J by 8 bases, with 16 bases between them. Sequencing used sorted CD4+, CD8+, or CD8+CD57+ T cells (not recorded which) from PBMCs. J is TRBJ2-1 and V is TRBV12-3 or TRBV12-4, with D hard to call. The source is a human donor in good health, serving as a control. CDR3 nucleotides: TGTGCCTCGACTGGGGTGAAGTATGAGCAGTTCTTC. Its translation: CASTGVKYEQFF.